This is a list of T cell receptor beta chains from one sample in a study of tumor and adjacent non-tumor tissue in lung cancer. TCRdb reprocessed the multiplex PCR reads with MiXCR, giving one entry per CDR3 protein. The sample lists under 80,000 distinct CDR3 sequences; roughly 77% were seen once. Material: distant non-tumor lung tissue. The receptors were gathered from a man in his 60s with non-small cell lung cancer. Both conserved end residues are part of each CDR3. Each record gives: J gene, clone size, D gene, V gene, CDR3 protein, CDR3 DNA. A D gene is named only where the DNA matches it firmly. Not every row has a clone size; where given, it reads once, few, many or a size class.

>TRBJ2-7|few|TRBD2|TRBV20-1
CSARGVGLAGSYEQYF
TGCAGTGCCCGGGGGGTGGGGCTAGCGGGCTCCTACGAGCAGTACTTC
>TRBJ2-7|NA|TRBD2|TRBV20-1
CSATGTSGRFDEQHF
TGCAGTGCTACAGGGACTAGCGGGAGATTCGACGAGCAACACTTC
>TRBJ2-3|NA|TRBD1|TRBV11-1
CASNLGTGFTDTRYF
TGTGCCAGCAATCTCGGGACAGGGTTCACAGATACGCGGTATTTT
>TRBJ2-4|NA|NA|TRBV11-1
CASSLSGGEDIQYF
TGTGCCAGCAGTTTAAGCGGCGGGGAAGATATTCAGTACTTT
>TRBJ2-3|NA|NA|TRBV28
CANSPLVQDTQYF
TGTGCCAACAGTCCGTTAGTACAAGATACGCAGTATTTT
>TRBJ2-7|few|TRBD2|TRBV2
CASDTSGISEQYF
TGTGCCAGCGATACTAGCGGGATAAGCGAGCAGTACTTC
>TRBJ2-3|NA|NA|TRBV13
CASSLVRQNINTQYF
TGTGCCAGCAGCTTAGTGAGACAGAACATAAATACGCAATATTTT
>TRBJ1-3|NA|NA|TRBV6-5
CANSYSQGSSGNAIYF
TGTGCCAACAGTTACTCTCAAGGGTCCTCTGGAAACGCCATATATTTT
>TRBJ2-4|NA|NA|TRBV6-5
CPSSYSSPDLAKNIQYF
TGTCCCAGCAGTTACTCTTCCCCCGATTTAGCCAAAAACATTCAGTACTTC
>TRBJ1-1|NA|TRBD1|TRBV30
CAWSGDRMGTEAFF
TGTGCGTGGAGTGGGGACAGGATGGGAACTGAAGCTTTCTTT
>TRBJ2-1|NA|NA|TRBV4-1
CASQERNYNEQFF
TGCGCCAGCCAAGAACGCAACTACAATGAGCAGTTCTTC
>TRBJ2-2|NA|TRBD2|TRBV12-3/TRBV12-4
CASTLAVGAGELFF
TGTGCCAGCACCCTAGCGGTAGGCGCCGGGGAGCTGTTTTTT
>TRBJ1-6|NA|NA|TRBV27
CASRVGQINSPLHF
TGTGCCAGCAGGGTAGGACAGATTAATTCACCCCTCCACTTT
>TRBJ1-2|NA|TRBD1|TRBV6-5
CASGGTGAKYDYTF
TGTGCCAGCGGAGGGACAGGAGCCAAGTATGACTACACCTTC
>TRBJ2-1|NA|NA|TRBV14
CDSSHGLAWYNEQFF
TGTGACAGCAGCCACGGATTAGCTTGGTACAATGAGCAGTTCTTC
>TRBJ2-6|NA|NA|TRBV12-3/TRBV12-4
CATRTGLVSGANVLTF
TGTGCCACCCGGACGGGGCTGGTCTCTGGGGCCAACGTCCTGACTTTC
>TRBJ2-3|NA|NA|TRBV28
CARRPLITNREVTDTQYF
TGTGCCAGGAGGCCCCTTATAACTAACAGGGAGGTCACAGATACGCAGTATTTT
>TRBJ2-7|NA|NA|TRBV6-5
CASSGFFSYEQYF
TGTGCCAGCTCAGGCTTCTTCTCCTACGAGCAGTACTTC
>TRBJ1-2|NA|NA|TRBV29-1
CSVPGLKYGYTF
TGCAGCGTTCCGGGTCTGAAATATGGCTACACCTTC
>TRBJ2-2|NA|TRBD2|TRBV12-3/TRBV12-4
CASSFLGGIAGESFF
TGTGCCAGCAGTTTTCTCGGGGGGATAGCCGGGGAGTCGTTTTTT
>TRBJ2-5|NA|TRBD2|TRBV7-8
CASSSGLAGEETQNF
TGTGCCAGTAGTTCCGGACTAGCGGGAGAAGAGACCCAGAACTTC
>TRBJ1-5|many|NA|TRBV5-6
CASSLPGIHNQPQHF
TGTGCCAGCAGCTTGCCGGGAATCCACAATCAGCCCCAGCATTTT
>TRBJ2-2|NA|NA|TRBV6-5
CVSSRISGEPFF
TGTGTCAGCTCCCGTATTTCCGGGGAGCCGTTTTTT
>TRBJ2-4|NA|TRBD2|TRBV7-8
CATSLVTSGINIQYF
TGTGCCACCAGCTTAGTTACTAGCGGGATAAACATTCAGTACTTC
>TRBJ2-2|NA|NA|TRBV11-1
CASSYTIGAWELFF
TGTGCCAGCAGCTATACTATTGGTGCCTGGGAACTGTTTTTT
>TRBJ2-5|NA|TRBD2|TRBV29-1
CSVVGGSGGDQYF
TGCAGCGTTGTAGGAGGGAGTGGGGGGGACCAGTACTTC
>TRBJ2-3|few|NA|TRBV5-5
CDSSLWGEGPDTQYF
TGTGACAGCAGCCTGTGGGGAGAGGGGCCAGATACGCAGTATTTT
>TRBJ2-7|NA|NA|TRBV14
CASSQSELAVGVEQYF
TGTGCCAGCAGCCAATCCGAGCTGGCAGTTGGGGTCGAGCAGTACTTC
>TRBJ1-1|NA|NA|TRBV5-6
CANSVARTEVFF
TGTGCCAACAGCGTAGCTCGGACTGAAGTTTTCTTT
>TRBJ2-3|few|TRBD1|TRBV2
CASLPGQTDTQYF
TGTGCCAGTCTTCCGGGACAGACGGATACGCAGTATTTT
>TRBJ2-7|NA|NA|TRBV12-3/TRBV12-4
CASSFLGSSHEQYF
TGTGCCAGCAGTTTCCTTGGGAGCTCCCACGAGCAATACTTC
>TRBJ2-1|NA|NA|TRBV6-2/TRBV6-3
CVSRPDGLTYEQFF
TGTGTCAGCAGGCCGGATGGGCTTACATATGAGCAGTTCTTC
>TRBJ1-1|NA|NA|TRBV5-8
CASSKTGLTEAFF
TGTGCCAGCAGCAAAACAGGGCTTACTGAAGCTTTCTTT
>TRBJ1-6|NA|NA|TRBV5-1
CASSPGTGNSPPHF
TGCGCCAGCAGCCCGGGGACGGGAAATTCACCCCCCCACTTT
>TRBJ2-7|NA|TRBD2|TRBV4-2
CASNQDGASGGRYF
TGTGCCAGCAACCAAGACGGGGCTAGCGGGGGTAGGTACTTC
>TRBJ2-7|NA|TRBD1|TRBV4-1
CANSQNGDRGYEQYF
TGCGCCAACAGCCAAAACGGGGACAGAGGCTACGAGCAGTACTTC
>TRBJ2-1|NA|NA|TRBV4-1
CASSHERNYNEQFF
TGCGCAAGTAGCCATGAACGCAACTACAATGAGCAGTTCTTC
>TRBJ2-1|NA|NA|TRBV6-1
CVSSTTEYNEQFF
TGTGTCAGCAGCACGACAGAGTACAATGAGCAGTTTTTC
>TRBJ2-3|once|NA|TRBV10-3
CATSESTEWGTDTQYF
TGTGCCACCAGTGAGTCCACGGAATGGGGCACAGATACGCAGTATTTT
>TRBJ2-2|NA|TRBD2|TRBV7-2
CASSRIPTSRGTRELFF
TGTGCCAGCAGCCGAATCCCGACTAGCCGGGGCACCCGGGAGCTGTTTTTT
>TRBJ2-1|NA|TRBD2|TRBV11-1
CASSPTSGPYNEQLF
TGTGCCAGCAGCCCTACTAGCGGTCCGTATAATGAGCAGCTCTTC
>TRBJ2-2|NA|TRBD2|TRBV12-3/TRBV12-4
CVSSFSGNPGELFF
TGTGTTAGCAGTTTTAGCGGGAACCCCGGGGAGCTGTTTTTT